This T cell receptor beta chain is from a study of PD-1 blockade in classical Hodgkin lymphoma. Regarding time point: newly diagnosed, previously untreated cHL patient sample. The authors compared against newly diagnosed, untreated classical Hodgkin lymphoma PBMCs. Notes on the study in general: Relative to healthy donors, newly diagnosed patients reportedly had lower baseline TCR diversity, which was reported as lower still in relapsed/refractory patients. Although disease activity or prior therapy may be involved, causes of the repertoire differences remain undefined.

This table comes from immunoSEQ multiplex PCR, and its TCRdb copy is limited to in-frame clones, with some not included. Among about 25,000 clones listed, around 94% were seen once. V dropped 0 bases and J dropped 2; count of bases not matched to a gene: 3. This CDR3 is 17 amino acids long. Germline V lookup: CDR1 SGDLS, CDR2 YYNGEE. For this clone: Its antigen is unknown.

The chain recombines TRBV9 with TRBJ2-3, with 13 bases matching TRBD2. The receptor's source is a human donor with classical Hodgkin lymphoma. Sequencing was performed on peripheral blood mononuclear cells (PBMCs). CDR3 DNA: TGTGCCAGCAGCGTAGGAGGGACTAGCGGGGCCACAGATACGCAGTATTTT. It is translated as CASSVGGTSGATDTQYF.